This TCR beta chain comes out of a study of cytomegalovirus exposure and HLA in healthy donors. It was with 60 Vbeta and 13 Jbeta primers that the PCR ran. The table came from immunoSEQ multiplex PCR; TCRdb's copy has only in-frame clones and leaves some out. The data show about 130,000 clones, 74% seen once. V lost 5 bases and J 5 bases, leaving 9 bases between the germline ends. Germline V gene lookup returns CDR1 LNHDA and CDR2 SQIVND (reference sequence). The CDR3 has 13 residues. The sequenced material came from PBMCs. The TCR comes from a woman aged 50 to 65 in good health and CMV-seropositive. The V call is TRBV19, the J call TRBJ1-4; D remains ambiguous. This CDR3 reads CASSPGANEKLFF. The CDR3 bases are TGTGCCAGTAGTCCCGGTGCAAATGAAAAACTGTTTTTT.